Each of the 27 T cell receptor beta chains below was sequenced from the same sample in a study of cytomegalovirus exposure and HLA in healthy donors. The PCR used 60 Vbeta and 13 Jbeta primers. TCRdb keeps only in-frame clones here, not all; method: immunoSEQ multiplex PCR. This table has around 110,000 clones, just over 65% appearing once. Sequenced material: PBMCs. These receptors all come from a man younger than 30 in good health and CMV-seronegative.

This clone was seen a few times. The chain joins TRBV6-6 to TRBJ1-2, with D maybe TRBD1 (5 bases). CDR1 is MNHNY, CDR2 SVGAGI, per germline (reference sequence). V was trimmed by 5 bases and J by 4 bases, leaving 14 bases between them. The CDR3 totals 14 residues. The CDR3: CASSGGYIGYGYTF. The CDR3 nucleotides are TGTGCCAGCAGTGGGGGGTACATTGGCTATGGCTACACCTTC.

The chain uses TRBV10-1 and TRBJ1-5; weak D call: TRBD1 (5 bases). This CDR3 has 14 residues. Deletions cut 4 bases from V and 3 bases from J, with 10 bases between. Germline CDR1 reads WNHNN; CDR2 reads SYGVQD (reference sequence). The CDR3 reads CASSGRGDNQPQHF. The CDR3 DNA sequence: TGCGCCAGCAGTGGAAGGGGTGACAATCAGCCCCAGCATTTT.

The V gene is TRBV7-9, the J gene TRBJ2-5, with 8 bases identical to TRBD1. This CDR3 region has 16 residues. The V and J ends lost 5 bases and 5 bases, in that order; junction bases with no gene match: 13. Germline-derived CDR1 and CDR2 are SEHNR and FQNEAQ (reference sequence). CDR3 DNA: TGTGCCAGCAGCCCCACCGGACAGGGTTGGTTTGAGACCCAGTACTTC. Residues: CASSPTGQGWFETQYF.

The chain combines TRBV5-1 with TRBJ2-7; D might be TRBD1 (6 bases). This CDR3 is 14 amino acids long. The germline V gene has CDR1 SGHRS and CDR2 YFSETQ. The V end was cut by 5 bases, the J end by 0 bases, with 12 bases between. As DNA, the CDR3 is TGCGCCAGCAGTCAGACAGGAGGCTCCTACGAGCAGTACTTC. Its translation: CASSQTGGSYEQYF.

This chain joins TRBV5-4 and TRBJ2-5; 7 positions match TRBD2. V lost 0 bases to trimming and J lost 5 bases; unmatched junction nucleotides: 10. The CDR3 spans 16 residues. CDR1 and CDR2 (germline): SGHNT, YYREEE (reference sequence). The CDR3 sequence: CASSLAGAGRLETQYF. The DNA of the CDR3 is TGTGCCAGCAGCTTGGCGGGAGCGGGGAGATTGGAGACCCAGTACTTC.

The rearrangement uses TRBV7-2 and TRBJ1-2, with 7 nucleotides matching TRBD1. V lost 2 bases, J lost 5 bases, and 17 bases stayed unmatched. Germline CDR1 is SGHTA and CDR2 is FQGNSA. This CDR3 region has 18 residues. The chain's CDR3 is CASSLLGYYEGQRYGYTF. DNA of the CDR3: TGTGCCAGCAGCTTATTAGGTTATTATGAGGGACAGCGTTATGGCTACACCTTC.

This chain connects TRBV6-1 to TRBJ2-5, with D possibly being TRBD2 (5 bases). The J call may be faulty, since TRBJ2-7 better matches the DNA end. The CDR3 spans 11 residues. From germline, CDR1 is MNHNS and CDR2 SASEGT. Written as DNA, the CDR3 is TGTGCCACCATTTTCAGCGGCGAGCAGTACTTC. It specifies CATIFSGEQYF.

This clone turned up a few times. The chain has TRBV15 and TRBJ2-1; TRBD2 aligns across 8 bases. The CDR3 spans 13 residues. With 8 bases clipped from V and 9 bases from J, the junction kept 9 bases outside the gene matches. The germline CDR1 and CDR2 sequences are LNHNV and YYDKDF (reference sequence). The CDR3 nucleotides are TGTGCCACCGGATACGGGACTAGGGGTGAGCAGTTCTTC. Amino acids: CATGYGTRGEQFF. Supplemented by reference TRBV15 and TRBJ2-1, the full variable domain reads DAMVIQNPRYQVTQFGKPVTLSCSQTLNHNVMYWYQQKSSQAPKLLFHYYDKDFNNEADTPDNFQSRRPNTSFCFLDIRSPGLGDTAMYLCATGYGTRGEQFFGPGTRLTVL.

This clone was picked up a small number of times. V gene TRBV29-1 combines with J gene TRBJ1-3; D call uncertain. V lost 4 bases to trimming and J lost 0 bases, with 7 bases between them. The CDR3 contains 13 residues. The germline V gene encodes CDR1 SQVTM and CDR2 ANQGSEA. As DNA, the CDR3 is TGCAGCGTTGGAGCGAGCTCTGGAAACACCATATATTTT. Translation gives CSVGASSGNTIYF.

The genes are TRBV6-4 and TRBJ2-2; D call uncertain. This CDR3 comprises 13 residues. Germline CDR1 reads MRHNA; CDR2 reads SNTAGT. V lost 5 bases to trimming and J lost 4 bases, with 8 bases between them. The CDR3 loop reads CASSYTATGELFF. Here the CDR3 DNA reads TGTGCCAGCAGTTACACAGCCACCGGGGAGCTGTTTTTT.

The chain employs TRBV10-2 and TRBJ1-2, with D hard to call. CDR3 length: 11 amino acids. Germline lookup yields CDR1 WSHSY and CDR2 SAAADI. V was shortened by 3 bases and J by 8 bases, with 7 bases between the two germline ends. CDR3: CASSDSVGYTF. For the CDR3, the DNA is TGCGCCAGCAGTGACAGCGTGGGCTACACCTTC.

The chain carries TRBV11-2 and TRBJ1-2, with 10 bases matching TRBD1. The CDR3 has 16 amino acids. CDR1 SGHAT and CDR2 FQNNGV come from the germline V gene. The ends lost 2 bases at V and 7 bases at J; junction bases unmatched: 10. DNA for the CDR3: TGTGCCAGCAGCTTACGACAGGGGGCGGCGTTGGGTGGCTACACCTTC. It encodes CASSLRQGAALGGYTF.

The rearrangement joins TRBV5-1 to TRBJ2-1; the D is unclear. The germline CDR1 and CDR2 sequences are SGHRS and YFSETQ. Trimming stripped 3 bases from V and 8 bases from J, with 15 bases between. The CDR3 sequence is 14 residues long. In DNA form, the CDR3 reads TGCGCCAGCAGCTCATCGCTACCCCCCCATGAGCAGTTCTTC. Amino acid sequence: CASSSSLPPHEQFF.

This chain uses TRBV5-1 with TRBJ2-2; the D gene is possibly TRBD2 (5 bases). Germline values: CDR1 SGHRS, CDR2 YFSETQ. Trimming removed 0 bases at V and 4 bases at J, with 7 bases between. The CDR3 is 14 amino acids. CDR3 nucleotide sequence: TGCGCCAGCAGCTTGGGGCGGGCCACCGGGGAGCTGTTTTTT. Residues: CASSLGRATGELFF.

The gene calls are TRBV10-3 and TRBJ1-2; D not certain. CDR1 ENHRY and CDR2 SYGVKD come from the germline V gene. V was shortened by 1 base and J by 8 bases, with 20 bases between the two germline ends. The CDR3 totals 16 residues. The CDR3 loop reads CAISELDKVRDGGYTF. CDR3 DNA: TGTGCCATCAGTGAGTTAGATAAGGTCCGCGACGGGGGCTACACCTTC.

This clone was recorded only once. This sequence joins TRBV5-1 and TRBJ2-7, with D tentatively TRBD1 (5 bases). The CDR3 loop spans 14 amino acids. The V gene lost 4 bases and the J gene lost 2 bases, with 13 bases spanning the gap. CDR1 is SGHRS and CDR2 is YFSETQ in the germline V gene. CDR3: CASSKSTGPYEQYF. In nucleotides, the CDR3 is TGCGCCAGCAGCAAATCCACAGGACCCTACGAGCAGTACTTC.

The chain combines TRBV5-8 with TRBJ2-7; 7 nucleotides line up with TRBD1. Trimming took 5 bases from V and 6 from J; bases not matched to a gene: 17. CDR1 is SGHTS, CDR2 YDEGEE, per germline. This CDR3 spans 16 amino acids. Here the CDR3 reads CASRRTTGAVLSEQYF. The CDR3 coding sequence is TGTGCCAGCAGGCGTACTACAGGGGCCGTCTTGAGCGAGCAGTACTTC.

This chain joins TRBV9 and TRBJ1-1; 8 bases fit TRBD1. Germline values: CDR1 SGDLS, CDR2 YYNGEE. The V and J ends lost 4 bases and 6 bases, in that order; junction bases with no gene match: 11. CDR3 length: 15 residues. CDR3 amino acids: CASSPPARQGPEAFF. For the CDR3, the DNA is TGTGCCAGCAGCCCCCCGGCCCGACAGGGGCCTGAAGCTTTCTTT.

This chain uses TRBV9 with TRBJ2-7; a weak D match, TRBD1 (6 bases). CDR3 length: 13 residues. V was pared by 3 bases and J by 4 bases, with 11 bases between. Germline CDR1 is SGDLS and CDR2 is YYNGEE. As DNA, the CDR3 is TGTGCCAGCAGCGCCGGGACAACATACGAGCAGTACTTC. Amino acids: CASSAGTTYEQYF.

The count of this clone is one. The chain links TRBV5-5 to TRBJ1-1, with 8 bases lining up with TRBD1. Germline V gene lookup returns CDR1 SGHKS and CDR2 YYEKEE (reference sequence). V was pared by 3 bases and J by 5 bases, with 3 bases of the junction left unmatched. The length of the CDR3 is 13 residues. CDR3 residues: CASSWNRGTEAFF. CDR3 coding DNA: TGTGCCAGCAGCTGGAACAGGGGGACTGAAGCTTTCTTT.

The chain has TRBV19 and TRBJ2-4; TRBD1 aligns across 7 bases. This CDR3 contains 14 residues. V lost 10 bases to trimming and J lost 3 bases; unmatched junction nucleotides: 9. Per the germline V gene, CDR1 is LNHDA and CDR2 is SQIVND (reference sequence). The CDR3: CATQPDRRKNIQYF. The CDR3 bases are TGTGCCACCCAGCCGGACAGGCGCAAAAACATTCAGTACTTC.

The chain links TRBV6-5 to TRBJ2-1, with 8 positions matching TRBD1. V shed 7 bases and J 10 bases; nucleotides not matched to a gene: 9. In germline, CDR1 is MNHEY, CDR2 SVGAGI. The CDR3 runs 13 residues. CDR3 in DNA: TGTGCCAGCACCTTACCAGGGGGCGTGGAGCAGTTCTTC. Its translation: CASTLPGGVEQFF.

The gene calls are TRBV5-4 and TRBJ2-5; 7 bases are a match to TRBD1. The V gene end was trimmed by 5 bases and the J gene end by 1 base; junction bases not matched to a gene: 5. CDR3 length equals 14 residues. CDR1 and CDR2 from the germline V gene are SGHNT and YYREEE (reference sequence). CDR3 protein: CASRHDRAQETQYF. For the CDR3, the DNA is TGTGCCAGCAGACATGACAGGGCCCAAGAGACCCAGTACTTC.

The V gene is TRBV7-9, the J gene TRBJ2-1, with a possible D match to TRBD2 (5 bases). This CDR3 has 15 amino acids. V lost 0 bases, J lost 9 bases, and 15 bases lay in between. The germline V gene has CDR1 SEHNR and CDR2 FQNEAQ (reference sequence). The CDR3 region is CASSLAEGQIGEQFF. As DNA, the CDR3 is TGTGCCAGCAGCTTAGCAGAGGGCCAGATTGGTGAGCAGTTCTTC.

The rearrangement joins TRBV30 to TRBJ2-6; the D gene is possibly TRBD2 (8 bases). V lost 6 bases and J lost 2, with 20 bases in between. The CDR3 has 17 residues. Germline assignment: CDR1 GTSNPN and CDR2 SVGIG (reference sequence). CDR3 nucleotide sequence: TGTGCCTGTCTCGGGGGGGACAGACGGGCTGGGGCCAACGTCCTGACTTTC. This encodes CACLGGDRRAGANVLTF.

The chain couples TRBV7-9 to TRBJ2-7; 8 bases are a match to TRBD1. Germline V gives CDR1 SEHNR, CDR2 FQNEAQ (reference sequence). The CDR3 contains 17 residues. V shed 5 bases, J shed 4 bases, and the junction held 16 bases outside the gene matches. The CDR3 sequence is CASSPHNRTGRTYEQYF. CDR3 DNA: TGTGCCAGCAGCCCACACAACAGGACAGGGCGAACGTACGAGCAGTACTTC.

CDR3 protein: CASSARGEGNQPQHF. The CDR3 DNA follows: TGTGCCAGCAGCGCCCGTGGAGAAGGCAATCAGCCCCAGCATTTT. The V gene is TRBV5-6, the J gene TRBJ1-5; D remains ambiguous. V dropped 4 bases and J dropped 2 bases, with 13 bases sitting between them. Looked up from germline, CDR1 is SGHDT and CDR2 is YYEEEE. CDR3 length: 15 amino acids. Drawing the rest from reference TRBV5-6 and TRBJ1-5, the complete variable domain is DAGVTQSPTHLIKTRGQQVTLRCSPKSGHDTVSWYQQALGQGPQFIFQYYEEEERQRGNFPDRFSGHQFPNYSSELNVNALLLGDSALYLCASSARGEGNQPQHFGDGTRLSIL.